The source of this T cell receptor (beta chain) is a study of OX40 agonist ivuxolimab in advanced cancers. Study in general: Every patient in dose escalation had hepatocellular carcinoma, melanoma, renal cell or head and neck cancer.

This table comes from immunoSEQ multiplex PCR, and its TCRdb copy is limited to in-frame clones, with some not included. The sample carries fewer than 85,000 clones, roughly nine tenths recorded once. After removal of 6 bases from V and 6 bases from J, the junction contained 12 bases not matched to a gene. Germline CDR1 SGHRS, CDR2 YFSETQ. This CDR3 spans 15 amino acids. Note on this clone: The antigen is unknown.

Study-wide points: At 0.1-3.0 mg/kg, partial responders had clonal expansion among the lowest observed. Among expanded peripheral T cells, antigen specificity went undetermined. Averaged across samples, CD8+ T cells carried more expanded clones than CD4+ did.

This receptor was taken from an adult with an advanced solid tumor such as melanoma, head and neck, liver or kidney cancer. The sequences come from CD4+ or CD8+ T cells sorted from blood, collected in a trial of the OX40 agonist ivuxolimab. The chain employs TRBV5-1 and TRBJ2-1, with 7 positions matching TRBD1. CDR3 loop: CASTPRTGAVNEQFF. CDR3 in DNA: TGCGCCAGCACCCCAAGAACAGGGGCGGTCAATGAGCAGTTCTTC.